These 21 T cell receptor beta chains share one sample of origin, sequenced in a study of shared clonotypes between healthy human individuals. The assay was immunoSEQ multiplex PCR, and TCRdb's table has in-frame clones only and misses some. The sample records around 2.1 million clones, 85% to 95% being singletons. The naive CD8 fraction comprised CD45RO-negative cells positively selected for CCR7 and excluded terminally differentiated effector memory CD45RA+ cells. Material: naive CD8+ T cells from PBMCs. These receptors were obtained from a man younger than 35 in good health. Some clones in this sample may be carry-over from other donors' samples.

This chain links TRBV6-1 with TRBJ1-5; a weak D match, TRBD1 (5 bases). The germline V gene encodes CDR1 MNHNS and CDR2 SASEGT. The ends were cut back, 1 base at V and 3 bases at J, with 16 bases in the middle. The CDR3 totals 17 residues. CDR3 nucleotide sequence: TGTGCCAGCAGTGAAGGCCCCAATGACAGCCTCAATCAGCCCCAGCATTTT. It translates to CASSEGPNDSLNQPQHF.

This clone has only a few counts. V usage is TRBV30 and J usage is TRBJ1-5; D is perhaps TRBD1 (5 bases). Trimming took 8 bases from V and 4 from J, leaving 15 bases between them. CDR3 size: 13 residues. CDR1 and CDR2 (germline): GTSNPN, SVGIG (reference sequence). CDR3: CAVQGSKNQPQHF. CDR3 nucleotides: TGTGCCGTTCAGGGCAGCAAAAATCAGCCCCAGCATTTT.

The genes are TRBV2 and TRBJ2-3; 7 bases are a match to TRBD2. CDR3 length equals 18 residues. The germline V gene has CDR1 SNHLY and CDR2 FYNNEI. V shed 4 bases, J shed 0 bases, and the junction held 13 bases outside the gene matches. CDR3 bases: TGTGCCAGCAGTGTTTCCGTTTTCAGCGGGGTTAGCACAGATACGCAGTATTTT. It is translated as CASSVSVFSGVSTDTQYF.

V is TRBV9 and J is TRBJ2-1; D may be TRBD1 or TRBD2 (5 bases each). Per germline, CDR1 SGDLS and CDR2 YYNGEE. Trimming left V 7 bases short and J 8 bases short, with 10 bases between. The CDR3 is made up of 11 amino acids. The CDR3 coding sequence is TGTGCCAGCGGGGACCCCCATGAGCAGTTCTTC. Amino acids: CASGDPHEQFF.

CDR3 in amino acids: CASSSEDGAGTQYF. CDR3 bases: TGTGCCAGCAGCTCCGAGGACGGGGCGGGGACCCAGTACTTC. The genes are TRBV7-8 and TRBJ2-5; perhaps D is TRBD1 or TRBD2 (5 bases each). Germline V gene lookup returns CDR1 SGHVS and CDR2 FQNEAQ. V was pared by 4 bases and J by 7 bases, with 16 bases between. The CDR3 extends over 14 amino acids.

The chain recombines TRBV28 with TRBJ1-2; TRBD1 is a possible D gene (5 bases). Looked up from germline, CDR1 is MDHEN and CDR2 is SYDVKM. V was cut by 6 bases and J by 7 bases, with 12 bases left in between. The CDR3 extends over 12 amino acids. The CDR3 protein is CASRGYRLGYTF. In DNA form, the CDR3 reads TGTGCCAGCAGGGGATACAGGCTTGGCTACACCTTC.

The chain combines TRBV27 with TRBJ2-1; 10 nucleotides match TRBD2. Germline V gives CDR1 MNHEY, CDR2 SMNVEV (reference sequence). Trimming at V came to 2 bases and at J to 14 bases, leaving 9 bases not matched to a gene. This CDR3 spans 14 amino acids. This CDR3 reads CASSLRASGGWEFF. CDR3 in DNA: TGTGCCAGCAGTTTACGGGCTAGCGGGGGTTGGGAGTTCTTC.

V usage is TRBV6-5 and J usage is TRBJ1-1; a possible D gene is TRBD1 (6 bases). The V end was cut by 3 bases, the J end by 4 bases, with 15 bases between. Germline lookup yields CDR1 MNHEY and CDR2 SVGAGI. The CDR3 is 15 residues long. The CDR3 sequence: CASSYSARGATEAFF. In nucleotides, the CDR3 is TGTGCCAGCAGTTATTCCGCAAGGGGGGCCACTGAAGCTTTCTTT.

This clone was found a few times. The V and J genes are TRBV27 and TRBJ2-2; 9 bases agree with TRBD1. Germline lookup yields CDR1 MNHEY and CDR2 SMNVEV (reference sequence). The CDR3 contains 16 residues. V dropped 5 bases and J dropped 4; count of bases not matched to a gene: 8. CDR3 region: CASSPRDRVGTGELFF. Here the CDR3 DNA reads TGTGCCAGCAGTCCCCGGGACAGGGTAGGCACCGGGGAGCTGTTTTTT.

This rearrangement joins TRBV29-1 to TRBJ2-6, with TRBD1 as a possible D gene (6 bases). The V and J ends lost 6 bases and 6 bases respectively, with 15 bases between them. The CDR3 contains 14 residues. CDR1 and CDR2 (germline): SQVTM, ANQGSEA. CDR3 bases: TGCAGCGTCGCCGGGACACAGACGGCCAACGTCCTGACTTTC. As protein: CSVAGTQTANVLTF.

This chain uses TRBV4-3 with TRBJ1-3; D perhaps matches TRBD1 (6 bases). Germline V CDR1 and CDR2: LGHNA, YSLEER. V lost 1 base to trimming and J lost 1 base, with 11 bases between them. This CDR3 has 16 residues. CDR3 nucleotide sequence: TGCGCCAGCAGCCAAGGGGGGGCCCCATCTGGAAACACCATATATTTT. Amino acids: CASSQGGAPSGNTIYF.

This chain links TRBV5-3 with TRBJ2-1; 12 positions agree with TRBD2. TRBV5-3 is recorded as an ORF, its role being uncertain. The V gene end was trimmed by 4 bases and the J gene end by 1 base; junction bases not matched to a gene: 6. CDR3 length: 17 residues. CDR3 sequence (DNA): TGTGCCAGAAGCGCGCCGACTAGCGGGAGATCCTACAATGAGCAGTTCTTC. Translation: CARSAPTSGRSYNEQFF.

The V call is TRBV27, the J call TRBJ1-2, with a possible D match to TRBD1 (5 bases). The V and J ends lost 4 bases and 8 bases respectively, with 14 bases between them. The CDR3 length is 13 residues. CDR1 is MNHEY and CDR2 is SMNVEV in the germline V gene (reference sequence). Written as DNA, the CDR3 is TGTGCCAGCAGTTCAGAAGGGGCTGGAGGCTACACCTTC. Translating gives CASSSEGAGGYTF.

Remarks on this clone: Other DNA sequences in this specimen translate into the identical CDR3. V and J are TRBV6-4 and TRBJ1-5; no reliable D call. The germline V and J ends were trimmed by 0 bases and 5 bases, with 5 bases remaining between them. The CDR3 is 13 amino acids. CDR1 MRHNA and CDR2 SNTAGT come from the germline V gene. Here the CDR3 reads CASSDSTDQPQHF. The CDR3 nucleotides are TGTGCCAGCAGTGACTCGACCGATCAGCCCCAGCATTTT.

This clone was seen a single time. V gene TRBV28 combines with J gene TRBJ2-1; 10 positions agree with TRBD1. Losses at the gene ends were 5 bases for V and 6 bases for J; bases not matched to a gene: 7. This CDR3 contains 15 residues. CDR1 and CDR2 from the germline V gene are MDHEN and SYDVKM. The CDR3 coding sequence is TGTGCCAGCAGTCCGGGACAGGGGTACCGCAATGAGCAGTTCTTC. Translating it yields CASSPGQGYRNEQFF. Supplemented by reference TRBV28 and TRBJ2-1, the full variable domain reads DVKVTQSSRYLVKRTGEKVFLECVQDMDHENMFWYRQDPGLGLRLIYFSYDVKMKEKGDIPEGYSVSREKKERFSLILESASTNQTSMYLCASSPGQGYRNEQFFGPGTRLTVL.

The chain employs TRBV4-2 and TRBJ1-1; D is uncertain. The CDR3 spans 15 residues. Germline V CDR1 and CDR2: LGHNA, YNFKEQ. The V end lost 4 bases, the J end lost 1 base, and 13 bases lay between the germline ends. In nucleotides, the CDR3 is TGTGCCAGCAGCCGGCCGGAGACGGGGAACACTGAAGCTTTCTTT. It translates to CASSRPETGNTEAFF.

This chain links TRBV5-5 with TRBJ2-7; 11 positions agree with TRBD1. J lost 4 bases, V lost 3 bases, and 15 bases had no gene match. The germline gives CDR1 SGHKS, CDR2 YYEKEE (reference sequence). CDR3 length equals 18 residues. The CDR3 sequence is CASSWGLVRTGGGYEQYF. CDR3 coding DNA: TGTGCCAGCAGCTGGGGCCTCGTCCGGACAGGGGGCGGGTACGAGCAGTACTTC. The full variable domain, with the rest looked up from reference TRBV5-5 and TRBJ2-7, is DAGVTQSPTHLIKTRGQQVTLRCSPISGHKSVSWYQQVLGQGPQFIFQYYEKEERGRGNFPDRFSARQFPNYSSELNVNALLLGDSALYLCASSWGLVRTGGGYEQYFGPGTRLTVT.

For this clone: An end of the junction does not agree with germline; a read error may underlie this. The chain joins TRBV5-4 to TRBJ2-1; no firm D call. CDR3 length: 13 amino acids. Germline V gene data show CDR1 as SGHNT and CDR2 as YYREEE (reference sequence). In nucleotides, the CDR3 is TGTGCCAGCACCTTGGGGTCAGGTGGTGAGCAGTTCTTC. Its protein product is CASTLGSGGEQFF.

Here the CDR3 reads CASSLRAGTVYGYTF. The CDR3 DNA reads TGTGCCAGCAGTTTAAGGGCTGGGACAGTCTATGGCTACACCTTC. The V gene is TRBV27, the J gene TRBJ1-2; 7 bases fit TRBD1. Looked up from germline, CDR1 is MNHEY and CDR2 is SMNVEV (reference sequence). This CDR3 is built from 15 residues. The J segment lost 4 bases and the V segment lost 2 bases, leaving 7 bases of the junction unmatched.

The rearrangement joins TRBV7-9 to TRBJ1-4, with TRBD1 identical over 7 bases. This CDR3 contains 16 residues. The J segment lost 5 bases and the V segment lost 5 bases, leaving 11 bases of the junction unmatched. The germline V gene has CDR1 SEHNR and CDR2 FQNEAQ (reference sequence). This CDR3 reads CASSPSTDRANEKLFF. The DNA of the CDR3 is TGTGCCAGCAGCCCTTCTACAGACAGGGCCAATGAAAAACTGTTTTTT.

This chain joins TRBV7-9 and TRBJ2-3, with TRBD1 identical over 7 bases. Germline V gene lookup returns CDR1 SEHNR and CDR2 FQNEAQ (reference sequence). V shed 5 bases and J 3 bases; nucleotides not matched to a gene: 8. The CDR3 has 15 residues. CDR3 sequence: CASSPGQEGTDTQYF. DNA for the CDR3: TGTGCCAGCAGCCCCGGACAGGAAGGTACAGATACGCAGTATTTT.